This TCR beta chain originates from a study of T-cell memory formation after mild COVID-19. TCRdb recomputed calls from the 5' RACE reads with MiXCR, one row per CDR3 protein. In the table there are some 180,000 distinct CDR3 sequences, 15% to 20% of which are singletons. General study findings and limits: Of the contracting clones, CD4+ ones lay mainly in CM and EM, and CD8+ ones in EMRA.

Trimming removed 4 bases from V and 6 bases from J; junction bases left unmatched: 9. Germline V gives CDR1 SGHRS, CDR2 YFSETQ. The CDR3 is made up of 15 amino acids. This clonotype was observed a handful of times. Its antigen is unidentified. This chain connects TRBV5-1 to TRBJ2-3; the match to TRBD1 covers 9 bases. Sequencing was done on a sample of PBMCs or a T cell subset sorted from them (not recorded which). The clonotype originates from a young man who had mild COVID-19 (a few samples of this study predate the infection). Cell type and time point are not known. CDR3 in amino acids: CASSDAGQGDDTQYF. CDR3 DNA: TGCGCCAGCAGCGATGCGGGACAGGGAGATGATACGCAGTATTTT.